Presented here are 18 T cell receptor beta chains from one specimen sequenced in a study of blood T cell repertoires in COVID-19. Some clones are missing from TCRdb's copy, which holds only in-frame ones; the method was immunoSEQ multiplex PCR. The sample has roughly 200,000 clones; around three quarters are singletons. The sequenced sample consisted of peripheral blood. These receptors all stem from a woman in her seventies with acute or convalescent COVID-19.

As DNA, the CDR3 is TGCGCCAGCAGCCCCCCGGACTCCTACTCCTACGAGCAGTACTTC. Amino acids: CASSPPDSYSYEQYF. The chain carries TRBV5-1 and TRBJ2-7; D is perhaps TRBD2 (5 bases). This CDR3 comprises 15 residues. The germline V gene encodes CDR1 SGHRS and CDR2 YFSETQ. With 4 bases removed from V and 0 bases from J, the gap between germline ends came to 14 bases.

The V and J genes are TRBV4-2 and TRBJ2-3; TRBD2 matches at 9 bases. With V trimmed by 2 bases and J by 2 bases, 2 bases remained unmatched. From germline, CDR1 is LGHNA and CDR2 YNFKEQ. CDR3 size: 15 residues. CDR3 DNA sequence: TGTGCCAGCAGCCAACTAGCGGGAAACACAGATACGCAGTATTTT. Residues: CASSQLAGNTDTQYF.

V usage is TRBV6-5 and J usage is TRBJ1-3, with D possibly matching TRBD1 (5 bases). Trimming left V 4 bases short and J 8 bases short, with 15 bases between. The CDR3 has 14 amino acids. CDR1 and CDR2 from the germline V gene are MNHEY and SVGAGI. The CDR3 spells CASSFNGGADTIYF. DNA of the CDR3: TGTGCCAGCAGTTTCAATGGAGGGGCGGACACCATATATTTT.

The CDR3 loop is CASSETGSYGYTF. CDR3 nucleotide sequence: TGTGCCAGCAGCGAGACAGGGTCCTATGGCTACACCTTC. The rearrangement links TRBV5-4 to TRBJ1-2; 7 bases agree with TRBD1. The V gene end was trimmed by 4 bases and the J gene end by 4 bases; junction bases not matched to a gene: 4. The CDR3 has 13 residues. Germline CDR1 and CDR2: SGHNT and YYREEE (reference sequence).

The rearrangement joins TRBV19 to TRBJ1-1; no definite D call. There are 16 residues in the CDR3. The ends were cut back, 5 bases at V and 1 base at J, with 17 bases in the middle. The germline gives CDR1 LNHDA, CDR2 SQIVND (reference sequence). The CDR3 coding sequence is TGTGCCAGTAGTCCCCAGGCTACACTGGGGAACACTGAAGCTTTCTTT. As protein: CASSPQATLGNTEAFF.

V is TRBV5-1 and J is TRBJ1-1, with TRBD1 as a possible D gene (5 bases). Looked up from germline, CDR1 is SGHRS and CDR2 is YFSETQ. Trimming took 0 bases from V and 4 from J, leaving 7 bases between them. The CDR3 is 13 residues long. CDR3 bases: TGCGCCAGCAGCTTGGTAGGGGTCACTGAAGCTTTCTTT. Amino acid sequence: CASSLVGVTEAFF.

The CDR3 sequence is CASSKVGQGHTQPQHF. In DNA form, the CDR3 reads TGTGCCAGCAGCAAAGTAGGGCAGGGGCACACTCAGCCCCAGCATTTT. This chain joins TRBV21-1 and TRBJ1-5; the D segment call TRBD1 is taken from the table without a DNA check. TRBV21-1 has pseudogene status. CDR3 size: 16 residues.

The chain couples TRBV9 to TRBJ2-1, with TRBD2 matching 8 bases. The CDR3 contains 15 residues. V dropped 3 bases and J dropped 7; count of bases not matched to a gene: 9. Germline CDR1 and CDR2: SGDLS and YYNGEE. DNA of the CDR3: TGTGCCAGCAGCGCCGGACTAGCCCTCCAGAATGAGCAGTTCTTC. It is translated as CASSAGLALQNEQFF. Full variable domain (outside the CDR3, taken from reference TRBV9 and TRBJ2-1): DSGVTQTPKHLITATGQRVTLRCSPRSGDLSVYWYQQSLDQGLQFLIQYYNGEERAKGNILERFSAQQFPDLHSELNLSSLELGDSALYFCASSAGLALQNEQFFGPGTRLTVL.

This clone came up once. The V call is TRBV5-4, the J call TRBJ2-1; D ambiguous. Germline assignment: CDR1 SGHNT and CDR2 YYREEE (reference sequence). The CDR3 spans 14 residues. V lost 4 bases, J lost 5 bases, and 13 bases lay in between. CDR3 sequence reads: CASSRDWNNNEQFF. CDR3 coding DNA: TGTGCCAGCAGCCGCGACTGGAACAACAATGAGCAGTTCTTC.

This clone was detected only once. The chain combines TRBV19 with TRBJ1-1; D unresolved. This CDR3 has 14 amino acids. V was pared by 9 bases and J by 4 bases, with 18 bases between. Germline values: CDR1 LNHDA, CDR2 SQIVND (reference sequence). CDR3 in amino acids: CASRSVDEVTEAFF. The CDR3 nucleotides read TGTGCCAGCCGTTCCGTGGATGAGGTCACTGAAGCTTTCTTT.

The CDR3 here is CATSDLQRRGVNTEAFF. In nucleotides, the CDR3 is TGTGCCACCAGTGATTTGCAAAGGAGGGGTGTGAACACTGAAGCTTTCTTT. The chain couples TRBV24-1 to TRBJ1-1; possible D gene TRBD1, 5 bases. V lost 0 bases and J lost 0, with 13 bases in between. The CDR3 has 17 amino acids. The germline gives CDR1 KGHDR, CDR2 SFDVKD.

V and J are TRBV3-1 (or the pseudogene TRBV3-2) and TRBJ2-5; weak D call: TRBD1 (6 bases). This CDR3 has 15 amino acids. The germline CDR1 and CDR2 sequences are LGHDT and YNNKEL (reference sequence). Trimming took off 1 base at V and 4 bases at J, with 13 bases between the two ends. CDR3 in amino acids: CASSQAGDRSETQYF. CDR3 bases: TGTGCCAGCAGCCAAGCAGGGGACCGGTCAGAGACCCAGTACTTC.

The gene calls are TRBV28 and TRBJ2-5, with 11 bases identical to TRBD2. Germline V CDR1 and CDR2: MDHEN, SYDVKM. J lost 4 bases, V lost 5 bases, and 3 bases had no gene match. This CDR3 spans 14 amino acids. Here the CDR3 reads CASSLAGGGETQYF. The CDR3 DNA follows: TGTGCCAGCAGTCTAGCGGGAGGAGGAGAGACCCAGTACTTC.

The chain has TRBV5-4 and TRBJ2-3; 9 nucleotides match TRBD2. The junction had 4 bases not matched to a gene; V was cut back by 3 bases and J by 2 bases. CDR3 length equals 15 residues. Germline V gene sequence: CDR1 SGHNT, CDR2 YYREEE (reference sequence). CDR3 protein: CASSSTSGNTDTQYF. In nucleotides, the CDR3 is TGTGCCAGCAGCTCGACTAGCGGTAACACAGATACGCAGTATTTT.

CDR3 sequence (DNA): TGTGCCAGCAGCCGAATAACTGGCTATGGCTACACCTTC. This sequence encodes CASSRITGYGYTF. The chain links TRBV3-1 (or the pseudogene TRBV3-2) to TRBJ1-2; D call uncertain. Between the trimmed V and J ends, which lost 4 bases and 4 bases, there was a span of 10 bases. The CDR3 runs to 13 residues. Germline lookup yields CDR1 LGHDT and CDR2 YNNKEL (reference sequence).

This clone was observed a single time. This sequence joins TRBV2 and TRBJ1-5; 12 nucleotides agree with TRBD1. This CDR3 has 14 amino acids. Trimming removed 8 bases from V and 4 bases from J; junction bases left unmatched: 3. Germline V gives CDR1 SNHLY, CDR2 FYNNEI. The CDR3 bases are TGTGCCAGCGAGGGACAGGGGGCGAATCAGCCCCAGCATTTT. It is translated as CASEGQGANQPQHF.

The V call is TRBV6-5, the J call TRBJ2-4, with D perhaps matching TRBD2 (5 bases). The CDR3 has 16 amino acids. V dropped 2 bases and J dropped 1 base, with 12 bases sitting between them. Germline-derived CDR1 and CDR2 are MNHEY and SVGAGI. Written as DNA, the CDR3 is TGTGCCAGCAGTTACCGCGGAGGTTCCGCCAAAAACATTCAGTACTTC. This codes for CASSYRGGSAKNIQYF.

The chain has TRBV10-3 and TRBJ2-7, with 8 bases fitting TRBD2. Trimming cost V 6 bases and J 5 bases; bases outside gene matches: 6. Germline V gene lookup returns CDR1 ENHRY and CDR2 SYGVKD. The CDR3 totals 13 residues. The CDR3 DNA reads TGTGCCATCAGAAGCGGGAGCAGCGACGAGCAGTACTTC. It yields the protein CAIRSGSSDEQYF.